This record covers a single T cell receptor beta chain. This sample is drawn from a study of CD8+CD57+ T cells in acquired aplastic anemia. The CDR3 sequence is 18 residues long. Germline V gene data show CDR1 as MNHNS and CDR2 as SASEGT. With V trimmed by 5 bases and J by 1 base, 17 bases remained unmatched. Patients selected for sequencing had displayed CD8+CD57+ cell expansion by flow cytometry. TCR beta VDJ and CDR3 were profiled, and genomic DNA was the template. MiXCR, run by TCRdb on the reads, gives a single entry per CDR3 protein. The sample contains under 350,000 distinct CDR3 sequences, 45% to 65% of which appear only once.

The specimen sequenced was sorted CD4+, CD8+, or CD8+CD57+ T cells (not recorded which) from PBMCs. This TCR was recovered from a human donor with aplastic anemia. The V call is TRBV6-1, the J call TRBJ2-7, with 7 nucleotides matching TRBD1. CDR3: CASSYSTGPQGPSYEQYF. DNA for the CDR3: TGTGCCAGCAGTTACTCGACAGGGCCACAGGGCCCTTCCTACGAGCAGTACTTC.